The present T cell receptor (beta chain) was sequenced within a study of human T cells and chemical hapten exposure (dated by TCRdb to about 2021). General notes on the study: For sensitization, 2% DPC in acetone was applied to an approximately 2 cm by approximately 2 cm area of upper inner arm skin. In alopecia patients, the study followed how the peripheral blood TCR repertoire changed in vivo over primary and secondary sensitization to diphenylcyclopropenone (DPC), a hapten. For TCR sequencing, blood came from approximately 29 alopecia patients at anywhere from one to four time points (pre-sensitization, 2, 6 and 24 weeks). Throughout the roughly 23-week study period, patients were also given weekly therapeutic DPC doses on the scalp. Patch testing was done on the upper back using Finn chambers containing 0.01% DPC, and results were scored after 6 days according to International Contact Dermatitis Research Group standards. Blood samples were taken from patients before sensitization (week 0) and at 2, 6 and about 24 weeks after DPC sensitization. Libraries were pooled for sequencing, and per-sample TCR yields varied mainly because of small differences in library volumes within the pool. The mostly female patient cohort included alopecia areata with under or over 50% scalp involvement, alopecia totalis and alopecia universalis. On the study overall, not on this receptor specifically: Because all patients had alopecia, a presumed autoimmune disease, the immune response of the patients might differ from that of healthy individuals. Significantly more large CDR3 similarity clusters were formed by expanded TCRs than by pre-sensitization or healthy control sets, consistent with antigen-driven responses. The number of TCRs above 1 in 1000 frequency did not change with DPC sensitization; there was no evidence of global repertoire structure alterations. After repeated subsampling, the strength of the expansion versus patch-test correlation and the threshold at which it became significant changed. The number of PT1 expanded TCRs positively correlated with patch test score, significant at thresholds 8, 16 and 32 but not 4.

Receptor amplification or capture employed RACE. Data came from a NextSeq 500. Library preparation attached unique molecular identifiers to individual cDNA molecules for quantitative, reproducible TCR counting. Both TCR alpha and TCR beta chains were sequenced from each blood RNA sample. As for the original processing: A median of roughly 100,000 TCRs per sample was observed, with a range of about 23,224 to 750,000. V, J and CDR3 annotation of the TCR reads was performed with the Decombinator software suite. Every sample was subsampled to the same number of TCRs (28,000) for the PS versus PT1 abundance plots. TCRs were defined as expanded if absent before sensitization and observed at least eight times at the 2-week time point. Using fastp trimming at Q25 and MiXCR clonotype assembly, TCRdb reanalyzed the public sequencing data and kept in-frame beta chains. CDR3 protein sequences are deduplicated, and each keeps its most common genes and DNA. The V and J calls here are based on TCRdb, not the publication. For this sample the table gives over 300,000 distinct CDR3 sequences, of which 4.5% to 6% were detected only once. The ten top clones hold 2% to 3% of the sample.

What this sample's time point label stands for: pre-sensitization, week 0. Interpreted using the paper, the treatment or condition label stands for: therapeutic diphenylcyclopropenone sensitization with weekly scalp DPC. Blood at each patch-test visit was drawn before the patch test was applied. Patients were eligible if aged 18 to 70, diagnosed with alopecia and judged suitable for DPC therapy, and pregnant patients were excluded. Total RNA was extracted from unfractionated whole blood that had been collected in Tempus Blood RNA tubes. This clonotype came up many times. Its binding antigen is unknown. The input lacks base qualities; no much larger clone sits a single base away. This TCR derives from a woman aged 45-65 years with alopecia areata. Some clones in this sample may be carry-over from other donors' samples. Sample: whole blood, taken in connection with sensitization to the hapten diphenylcyclopropenone (DPC).

CDR3 reads: CASSPIGLGGEQFF. In nucleotides, the sequence is TGTGCCAGCAGTCCGATCGGGTTGGGGGGTGAGCAGTTCTTC. In this chain, TRBV12-3 or TRBV12-4 is recombined with TRBJ2-1; TRBD2 might be the D gene, on 6 matching bases. Relative to germline, V is 5 bases shorter and J is 9 bases shorter, with 17 bases between their ends. The CDR3 has 14 amino acids, counting the end cysteine and phenylalanine. CDR3 DNA only is kept here, 42 bases in frame from base 1.